The source of this T cell receptor beta chain is a study of T-cell memory formation after mild COVID-19. Study background: The TCR clusters were mostly specific to one donor. Study-level results: Clones contracting over day 15 to 85 were CD4/CD8 balanced, with later expanders leaning CD4+.

Comments on this clonotype: Its antigen is still unknown.

It was 5'RACE with constant-segment primers that produced the TCR alpha and TCR beta cDNA libraries, which carried sample barcodes and UMIs. TCRdb recomputed calls from the 5' RACE reads with MiXCR, one row per CDR3 protein. The sample has 250,000 to 350,000 distinct CDR3 sequences; around 15% are singletons. The source is a man between 18 and 29 years old who had mild COVID-19 (a few samples of this study predate the infection). Cell type and time point are not known. The specimen was PBMCs or a T cell subset sorted from them (not recorded which).

CDR3 DNA: TGTGCCACCAGGGGCAGTGGAAAAGAGACCCAGTACTTC. Residues: CATRGSGKETQYF. The chain links TRBV15 to TRBJ2-5, with D hard to call. CDR3 size: 13 residues. The germline V gene encodes CDR1 LNHNV and CDR2 YYDKDF (reference sequence). V lost 6 bases and J lost 3, with 11 bases in between.